Listed here are 7 T cell receptor beta chains from one sample, sequenced in a study of a mutant IDH1 vaccine in newly diagnosed glioma. Time point of the sample: week 5, during vaccination. All doses held 300 ug of mutant IDH1 20-mer peptide, with topical imiquimod. Repertoires were generated with immunoSEQ multiplex PCR, while TCRdb's copy carries only in-frame clones and drops some. The sample holds roughly 30,000 clones, roughly 80% seen once. These TCRs are of unknown antigen specificity. Source: PBMCs, taken from a glioma patient whose treatment included an IDH1 peptide vaccine. These TCRs come from a young man with glioma.

J is TRBJ1-2 and V is TRBV29-1; D not resolved. CDR3 size: 14 residues. Germline CDR1 reads SQVTM; CDR2 reads ANQGSEA. V gave up 6 bases and J gave up 0 bases, with 14 bases separating them. For the CDR3, the DNA is TGCAGCGTACACACTTCTCCTTCTAACTATGGCTACACCTTC. Its protein is CSVHTSPSNYGYTF.

The table lists this clone with a few counts. The V call is TRBV5-1, the J call TRBJ1-5, with D possibly matching TRBD1 (5 bases). V lost 0 bases to trimming and J lost 5 bases, with 6 bases between them. The germline V gene encodes CDR1 SGHRS and CDR2 YFSETQ. CDR3 length equals 13 residues. In DNA form, the CDR3 reads TGCGCCAGCAGCTTGGGAGGGGATCAGCCCCAGCATTTT. Protein product: CASSLGGDQPQHF.

The V gene is TRBV18, the J gene TRBJ2-7; tentative D call: TRBD2 (5 bases). The germline V gene encodes CDR1 KGHSH and CDR2 LQKENI. This CDR3 spans 15 amino acids. The ends were cut back, 4 bases at V and 2 bases at J, with 15 bases in the middle. As DNA, the CDR3 is TGTGCCAGCTCACTTCAGGCCACTAGGGCCTACGAGCAGTACTTC. Translating gives CASSLQATRAYEQYF.

The CDR3 DNA follows: TGCGCCAGCAGCTTGTGGACTAGCGGGTTAGCAGATACGCAGTATTTT. It encodes CASSLWTSGLADTQYF. The chain couples TRBV5-1 to TRBJ2-3; the match to TRBD2 covers 11 bases. The CDR3 sequence is 16 residues long. The V segment lost 1 base and the J segment 4 bases; nucleotides outside the gene matches: 5. Germline assignment: CDR1 SGHRS and CDR2 YFSETQ.

The chain joins TRBV7-9 to TRBJ1-2; tentatively, D is TRBD1 (5 bases). Germline loops: CDR1 SEHNR, CDR2 FQNEAQ (reference sequence). With 2 bases removed from V and 6 bases from J, the gap between germline ends came to 10 bases. This CDR3 has 13 residues. The CDR3 DNA is TGTGCCAGCAGCTTACAGGGCCCGAATGGCTACACCTTC. Translated, it gives CASSLQGPNGYTF.

The chain recombines TRBV15 with TRBJ2-7; 12 bases are shared with TRBD2. Germline CDR1 and CDR2: LNHNV and YYDKDF (reference sequence). The CDR3 runs to 16 residues. The ends lost 5 bases at V and 0 bases at J; junction bases unmatched: 5. The chain's CDR3 is CATSVLAGGSSYEQYF. Written as DNA, the CDR3 is TGTGCCACCAGCGTCCTAGCGGGAGGGAGCTCCTACGAGCAGTACTTC.

The gene calls are TRBV4-3 and TRBJ2-5, with TRBD1 identical over 7 bases. CDR1 LGHNA and CDR2 YSLEER come from the germline V gene. This CDR3 is 14 amino acids long. After removal of 4 bases from V and 5 bases from J, the junction contained 7 bases not matched to a gene. This CDR3 reads CASSLNRGGETQYF. For the CDR3, the DNA is TGCGCCAGCAGCCTAAACAGGGGTGGTGAGACCCAGTACTTC.